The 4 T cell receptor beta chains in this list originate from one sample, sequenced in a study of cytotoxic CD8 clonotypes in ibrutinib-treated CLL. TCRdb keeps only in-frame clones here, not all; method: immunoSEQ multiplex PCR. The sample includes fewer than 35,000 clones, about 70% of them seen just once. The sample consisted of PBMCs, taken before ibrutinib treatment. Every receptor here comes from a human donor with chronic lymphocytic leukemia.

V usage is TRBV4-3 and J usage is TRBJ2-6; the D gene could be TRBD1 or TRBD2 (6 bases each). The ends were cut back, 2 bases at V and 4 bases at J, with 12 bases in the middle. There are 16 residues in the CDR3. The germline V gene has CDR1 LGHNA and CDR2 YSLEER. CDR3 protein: CASSQTRGVGANVLTF. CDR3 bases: TGCGCCAGCAGCCAAACAAGGGGGGTCGGGGCCAACGTCCTGACTTTC.

CDR3 residues: CASSPLQGEQYF. CDR3 in DNA: TGTGCCAGCAGCCCCCTACAGGGCGAGCAGTACTTC. V gene TRBV7-9 combines with J gene TRBJ2-7, with D perhaps matching TRBD1 (6 bases). This CDR3 has 12 residues. The germline V gene encodes CDR1 SEHNR and CDR2 FQNEAQ (reference sequence). Trimming took 5 bases from V and 6 from J, leaving 11 bases between them. Variable domain in full (rest from reference TRBV7-9 and TRBJ2-7): DTGVSQNPRHKITKRGQNVTFRCDPISEHNRLYWYRQTLGQGPEFLTYFQNEAQLEKSRLLSDRFSAERPKGSFSTLEIQRTEQGDSAMYLCASSPLQGEQYFGPGTRLTVT.

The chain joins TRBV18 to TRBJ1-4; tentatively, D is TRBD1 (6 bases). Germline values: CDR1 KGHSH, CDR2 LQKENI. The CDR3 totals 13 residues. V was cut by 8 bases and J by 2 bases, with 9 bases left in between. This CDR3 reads CASQQGTNEKLFF. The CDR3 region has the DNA TGTGCCAGCCAACAGGGCACTAATGAAAAACTGTTTTTT.

The DNA of the CDR3 is TGCGCCAGCAGCCAAGAGGGGCGGGGGCCCTACAATGAGCAGTTCTTC. It is translated as CASSQEGRGPYNEQFF. The genes are TRBV4-1 and TRBJ2-1, with a tentative D call TRBD2 (7 bases). CDR1 and CDR2 (germline): MGHRA, YSYEKL. The CDR3 contains 16 residues. With 0 bases removed from V and 2 bases from J, the gap between germline ends came to 11 bases.